The 31 T cell receptor beta chains below were found in one sample sequenced in a study of spatial heterogeneity in lung cancer. One entry per CDR3 protein, called by TCRdb with MiXCR from the 5' RACE reads. The sample consists of more than 95,000 distinct CDR3 sequences, more than 9% of them appearing once. Time point here: blood at routine non-recurrence follow-up after resection. Whole RNA from tumor, nontumor lung or frozen PBMC was sequenced unsorted. Sequenced material: PBMCs, taken at follow-up. These receptors all stem from a male donor with early-stage non-small cell lung cancer.

This clonotype was counted at least ten times. V usage is TRBV25-1 and J usage is TRBJ2-6; unclear D gene. Germline V gene data show CDR1 as MGHDK and CDR2 as SYGVNS. The length of the CDR3 is 14 residues. V was clipped by 1 base and J by 4 bases, with 5 bases between them. CDR3 bases: TGTGCCAGCAGTGAATTGGGCGGGGCCAACGTCCTGACTTTC. It yields the protein CASSELGGANVLTF. The variable domain in full, with the rest retrieved from reference TRBV25-1 and TRBJ2-6, is EADIYQTPRYLVIGTGKKITLECSQTMGHDKMYWYQQDPGMELHLIHYSYGVNSTEKGDLSSESTVSRIRTEHFPLTLESARPSHTSQYLCASSELGGANVLTFGAGSRLTVL.

V gene TRBV25-1 combines with J gene TRBJ2-3; 7 positions agree with TRBD1. The germline V gene encodes CDR1 MGHDK and CDR2 SYGVNS. This CDR3 has 15 amino acids. V was clipped by 4 bases and J by 1 base; unmatched bases: 5. This CDR3 is CASSAHRGGTDTQYF. The CDR3 DNA reads TGTGCCAGCAGTGCCCACAGGGGAGGCACAGATACGCAGTATTTT. The full variable domain, with the rest looked up from reference TRBV25-1 and TRBJ2-3, is EADIYQTPRYLVIGTGKKITLECSQTMGHDKMYWYQQDPGMELHLIHYSYGVNSTEKGDLSSESTVSRIRTEHFPLTLESARPSHTSQYLCASSAHRGGTDTQYFGPGTRLTVL.

The sample holds many counts of this clonotype. The rearrangement links TRBV12-3 or TRBV12-4 to TRBJ1-6; unclear D gene. The V end was cut by 6 bases, the J end by 14 bases, with 14 bases between. The CDR3 spans 12 residues. CDR3 DNA sequence: TGTGCCAGCAGCCCGTTAGGCGAATCCCTCCACTTT. As protein: CASSPLGESLHF.

The chain links TRBV11-1 to TRBJ2-5; TRBD2 aligns across 8 bases. V lost 5 bases and J lost 6; bases outside the gene matches: 5. The CDR3 consists of 13 residues. Germline-derived CDR1 and CDR2 are SGHAT and FQDESV (reference sequence). CDR3 residues: CASSLGLAQTQYF. CDR3 coding DNA: TGTGCCAGCAGCCTCGGACTAGCCCAGACCCAGTACTTC.

This clonotype was seen at least ten times. This chain links TRBV4-3 with TRBJ2-7; D possibly corresponds to TRBD1 (6 bases). This CDR3 is built from 14 residues. Trimming left V 0 bases short and J 6 bases short, with 12 bases between. The V gene's germline CDR1 is LGHNA and CDR2 YSLEER. CDR3 in amino acids: CASSQDRGIGEQYF. CDR3 bases: TGCGCCAGCAGCCAAGACAGGGGTATTGGCGAGCAGTACTTC.

This clonotype was recorded at least ten times. V usage is TRBV11-2 and J usage is TRBJ2-7; TRBD1 might be the D (5 bases). Germline CDR1 is SGHAT and CDR2 is FQNNGV. The CDR3 extends over 13 amino acids. Deletions cut 3 bases from V and 3 bases from J, with 9 bases between. The CDR3 DNA follows: TGTGCCAGCAGCTTCGACAGACTCTACGAGCAGTACTTC. It yields the protein CASSFDRLYEQYF.

This clonotype was seen more than once but under ten times. The J gene is TRBJ1-1, the V gene TRBV5-1, with D perhaps TRBD1 (5 bases). Germline CDR1 and CDR2: SGHRS and YFSETQ. The CDR3 spans 13 residues. Trimming left V 2 bases short and J 5 bases short, with 10 bases between. CDR3 nucleotides: TGCGCCAGCAGCTTAAGGGGAGGTACTGAAGCTTTCTTT. This encodes CASSLRGGTEAFF.

This chain uses TRBV27 with TRBJ1-2, with D perhaps matching TRBD1 (6 bases). Trimming took off 1 base at V and 4 bases at J, with 13 bases between the two ends. This CDR3 is built from 15 residues. CDR1 MNHEY and CDR2 SMNVEV come from the germline V gene (reference sequence). The CDR3 nucleotides are TGTGCCAGCAGTTTATATCGGCAGGGGAGCTATGGCTACACCTTC. Translating it yields CASSLYRQGSYGYTF.

This clonotype occurred a few times. The chain carries TRBV20-1 and TRBJ1-6, with D possibly being TRBD1 (6 bases). The germline V gene has CDR1 DFQATT and CDR2 SNEGSKA (reference sequence). V lost 2 bases to trimming and J lost 5 bases, with 10 bases between them. The CDR3 spans 14 residues. CDR3 nucleotides: TGCAGTGCTAGAAAGCAGGGGAATAATTCACCCCTCCACTTT. This sequence encodes CSARKQGNNSPLHF.

This clonotype was counted between two and nine times. This chain links TRBV10-3 with TRBJ2-7, with no clear D. Trimming pared 6 bases from V and 4 bases from J, leaving 10 bases between. Looked up from germline, CDR1 is ENHRY and CDR2 is SYGVKD. The CDR3 covers 12 residues. The CDR3 bases are TGTGCCATCAGCCCCCTTGGGTACGAGCAGTACTTC. Translating it yields CAISPLGYEQYF.

In this sample, this clonotype turned up many times. V and J are TRBV4-2 and TRBJ2-2, with 9 bases that match TRBD2. The germline gives CDR1 LGHNA, CDR2 YNFKEQ. Trimming removed 1 base from V and 5 bases from J; junction bases left unmatched: 5. The CDR3 has 16 amino acids. The DNA for the CDR3 is TGTGCCAGCAGCCAAGGCGGGGGGGCCTGGACCGGGGAGCTGTTTTTT. Translated: CASSQGGGAWTGELFF.

In its sample, this clonotype was seen a few times. The gene calls are TRBV6-1 and TRBJ1-2; D unresolved. The V gene's germline CDR1 is MNHNS and CDR2 SASEGT. CDR3 length: 14 residues. Deletions cut 0 bases from V and 4 bases from J, with 9 bases between. CDR3 nucleotide sequence: TGTGCCAGCAGTGAAGCGTGGGCGGCCTATGGCTACACCTTC. It encodes CASSEAWAAYGYTF.

The chain recombines TRBV5-6 with TRBJ2-5; D unclear. CDR3 length equals 12 residues. Germline lookup yields CDR1 SGHDT and CDR2 YYEEEE. Deletions cut 0 bases from V and 3 bases from J, with 3 bases between. The CDR3 region has the DNA TGTGCCAGCAGCTTGGTGGAAGAGACCCAGTACTTC. Its protein product is CASSLVEETQYF.

The rearrangement links TRBV7-9 to TRBJ1-5; TRBD1 aligns across 7 bases. The J segment lost 0 bases and the V segment lost 4 bases, leaving 6 bases of the junction unmatched. Germline assignment: CDR1 SEHNR and CDR2 FQNEAQ (reference sequence). This CDR3 is 16 amino acids long. The DNA of the CDR3 is TGTGCCAGCAGCTCCACAGGGGCCGATAGCAATCAGCCCCAGCATTTT. Protein product: CASSSTGADSNQPQHF.

This clonotype was observed a few times. V is TRBV6-2 or TRBV6-3 and J is TRBJ2-5; D gene ambiguous. Germline loops: CDR1 MNHEY, CDR2 SVGEGT. This CDR3 contains 13 residues. Trimming pared 4 bases from V and 3 bases from J, leaving 9 bases between. The DNA of the CDR3 is TGTGCCAGCAGTTCCGTCTCAGAAGAGACCCAGTACTTC. Amino acid sequence: CASSSVSEETQYF.

This clonotype was detected many times. The chain joins TRBV20-1 to TRBJ2-5, with D tentatively TRBD1 (5 bases). The CDR3 spans 13 residues. Germline CDR1 reads DFQATT; CDR2 reads SNEGSKA (reference sequence). V lost 6 bases and J 4 bases, leaving 15 bases between the germline ends. CDR3 in amino acids: CSARLTAPETQYF. CDR3 nucleotides: TGCAGTGCCAGATTGACAGCCCCAGAGACCCAGTACTTC.

The sample holds many counts of this clonotype. The chain combines TRBV10-3 with TRBJ2-3; a possible D gene is TRBD1 (6 bases). This CDR3 has 11 residues. CDR1 ENHRY and CDR2 SYGVKD come from the germline V gene. Trimming removed 6 bases at V and 10 bases at J, with 11 bases between. The CDR3 DNA sequence: TGTGCCATCAGGACGACAGGCCCGCAGTATTTT. This translates into CAIRTTGPQYF.

The chain is built from TRBV7-8 and TRBJ1-2; TRBD1 matches 7 bases. Trimming removed 5 bases from V and 4 bases from J; junction bases left unmatched: 10. There are 15 residues in the CDR3. Germline CDR1 is SGHVS and CDR2 is FQNEAQ. The CDR3, as DNA: TGTGCCAGCAGCCCCGGACAGGCAGTGGGCTATGGCTACACCTTC. It specifies CASSPGQAVGYGYTF.

This clonotype turned up a few times. Here the CDR3 reads CASSLGGEVTEAFF. Here the CDR3 DNA reads TGTGCCAGCAGTTTGGGTGGGGAAGTAACTGAAGCTTTCTTT. The V and J genes are TRBV12-3 or TRBV12-4 and TRBJ1-1; D gene unclear. Trimming took 3 bases from V and 5 from J, leaving 13 bases between them. This CDR3 has 14 amino acids.

This clonotype occurred a few times. This chain connects TRBV6-6 to TRBJ2-6, with 11 bases aligning to TRBD1. From germline, CDR1 is MNHNY and CDR2 SVGAGI (reference sequence). The length of the CDR3 is 17 residues. V lost 5 bases to trimming and J lost 0 bases; unmatched junction nucleotides: 3. Here the CDR3 DNA reads TGTGCCAGCAGTGCCGGGACAGGGGGCTCTGGGGCCAACGTCCTGACTTTC. Protein sequence: CASSAGTGGSGANVLTF.

The chain is built from TRBV5-4 and TRBJ2-7; D not certain. The germline V gene has CDR1 SGHNT and CDR2 YYREEE (reference sequence). The V end was cut by 1 base, the J end by 6 bases, with 17 bases between. The CDR3 runs 15 residues. CDR3 DNA sequence: TGTGCCAGCAGCTTGATGACGCTAACCAACTTCGAGCAGTACTTC. Translated, it gives CASSLMTLTNFEQYF.

This clonotype showed up many times. V gene TRBV7-9 combines with J gene TRBJ1-2; D perhaps matches TRBD1 (5 bases). Germline values: CDR1 SEHNR, CDR2 FQNEAQ (reference sequence). This CDR3 comprises 15 residues. Trimming cost V 5 bases and J 6 bases, with 19 bases left between them. The CDR3 DNA reads as TGTGCCAGCAGCCCTATCGAAGGCAGGGAAGATGGCTACACCTTC. Its protein is CASSPIEGREDGYTF.

The chain is built from TRBV27 and TRBJ2-3, with 8 bases identical to TRBD2. V trimming: 5 bases; J trimming: 0 bases; junction bases outside the gene matches: 4. The CDR3 is 15 residues long. The V gene's germline CDR1 is MNHEY and CDR2 SMNVEV (reference sequence). CDR3 loop: CASSPQRESTDTQYF. CDR3 DNA sequence: TGTGCCAGCAGTCCCCAGCGGGAGAGCACAGATACGCAGTATTTT.

Many counts were recorded for this clonotype. The chain is built from TRBV5-1 and TRBJ2-2; 9 bases are shared with TRBD1. The J segment lost 3 bases and the V segment lost 3 bases, leaving 3 bases of the junction unmatched. This CDR3 region has 15 residues. Germline lookup yields CDR1 SGHRS and CDR2 YFSETQ. The CDR3 bases are TGCGCCAGCAGCTATAGGACAGGGGACACCGGGGAGCTGTTTTTT. Protein product: CASSYRTGDTGELFF.

This sequence joins TRBV24-1 and TRBJ2-1, with D hard to call. Germline CDR1 is KGHDR and CDR2 is SFDVKD. V was trimmed by 9 bases and J by 9 bases, leaving 11 bases between them. The CDR3 has 11 residues. The CDR3, as DNA: TGTGCCACCGGCTCCGGGCGTGAGCAGTTCTTC. Its protein is CATGSGREQFF.

The J gene is TRBJ2-7, the V gene TRBV7-9, with 7 nucleotides matching TRBD2. CDR3 size: 15 residues. Germline trimming cut 1 base from V and 0 bases from J; bases unmatched to any gene: 3. Germline V gene sequence: CDR1 SEHNR, CDR2 FQNEAQ (reference sequence). The CDR3 region has the DNA TGTGCCAGCAGCTTAGATGGCGGGAGCTCCTACGAGCAGTACTTC. Protein sequence: CASSLDGGSSYEQYF.

This clonotype came up a few times. The rearrangement uses TRBV14 and TRBJ1-6; D is ambiguous. Between the trimmed V and J ends, which lost 1 base and 13 bases, there was a span of 8 bases. The CDR3 totals 12 residues. In germline, CDR1 is SGHDN, CDR2 FVKESK. DNA of the CDR3: TGTGCCAGCAGCCAAGGCCCCGGTCCCCTCCACTTT. Encoded protein: CASSQGPGPLHF.

This clonotype was picked up a small number of times. V is TRBV20-1 and J is TRBJ2-1; perhaps TRBD2 as D (5 bases). CDR1 and CDR2 (germline): DFQATT, SNEGSKA (reference sequence). The CDR3 contains 14 residues. The CDR3 loop is CSYSARSSYNEQFF. The CDR3 DNA reads as TGCAGCTATAGCGCCCGAAGCTCCTACAATGAGCAGTTCTTC.

The rearrangement joins TRBV20-1 to TRBJ2-7, with 9 bases fitting TRBD1. V lost 3 bases to trimming and J lost 2 bases; unmatched junction nucleotides: 17. This CDR3 has 18 residues. In germline, CDR1 is DFQATT, CDR2 SNEGSKA (reference sequence). CDR3 DNA sequence: TGCAGTGCTAGGGGGGACAGGGAGATTACCGTACCCACCTACGAGCAGTACTTC. Encoded protein: CSARGDREITVPTYEQYF.

This clonotype was observed a handful of times. The chain combines TRBV18 with TRBJ2-3; 9 bases line up with TRBD1. The junction had 6 bases not matched to a gene; V was cut back by 1 base and J by 1 base. The CDR3 consists of 17 residues. Germline V gene lookup returns CDR1 KGHSH and CDR2 LQKENI. The CDR3 loop reads CASSPRNRGPGTDTQYF. CDR3 coding DNA: TGTGCCAGCTCACCACGAAACAGGGGGCCCGGCACAGATACGCAGTATTTT.

This chain links TRBV6-1 with TRBJ2-7; D may be TRBD1 (6 bases). The CDR3 has 12 residues. V lost 10 bases and J lost 3, with 13 bases in between. Germline loops: CDR1 MNHNS, CDR2 SASEGT. The CDR3 loop reads CATDSLLYEQYF. The CDR3 DNA reads as TGTGCCACGGACAGTCTGCTCTACGAGCAGTACTTC.